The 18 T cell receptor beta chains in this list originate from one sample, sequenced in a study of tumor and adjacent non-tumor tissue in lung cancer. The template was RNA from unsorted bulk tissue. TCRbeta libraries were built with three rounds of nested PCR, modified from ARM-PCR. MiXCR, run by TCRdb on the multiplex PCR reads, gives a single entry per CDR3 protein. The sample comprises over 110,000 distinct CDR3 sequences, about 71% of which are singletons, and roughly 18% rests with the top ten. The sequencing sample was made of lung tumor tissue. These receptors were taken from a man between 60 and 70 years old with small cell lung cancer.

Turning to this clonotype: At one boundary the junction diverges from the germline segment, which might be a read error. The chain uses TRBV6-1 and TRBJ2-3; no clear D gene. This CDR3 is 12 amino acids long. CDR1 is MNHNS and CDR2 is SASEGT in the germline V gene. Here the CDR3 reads CAGSERADTQYF. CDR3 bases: TGTGCCGGCAGTGAACGGGCAGATACGCAATATTTT.

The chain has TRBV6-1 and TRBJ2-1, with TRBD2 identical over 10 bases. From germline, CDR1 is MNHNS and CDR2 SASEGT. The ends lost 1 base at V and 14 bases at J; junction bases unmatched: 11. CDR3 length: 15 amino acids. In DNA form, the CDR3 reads TGTGCCAGCAGTGAAGGGGGGACAGTAGCGGGAGGAAAGTTCTTC. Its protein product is CASSEGGTVAGGKFF.

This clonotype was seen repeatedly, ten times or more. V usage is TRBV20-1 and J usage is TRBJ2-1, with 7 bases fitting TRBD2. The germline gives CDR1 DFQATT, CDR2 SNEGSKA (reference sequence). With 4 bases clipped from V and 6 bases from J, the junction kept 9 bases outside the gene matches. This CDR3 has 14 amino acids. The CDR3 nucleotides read TGCAGTGCTAAGAGCGGGATAAGGGCCAATGAGCAGTTCTTC. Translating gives CSAKSGIRANEQFF.

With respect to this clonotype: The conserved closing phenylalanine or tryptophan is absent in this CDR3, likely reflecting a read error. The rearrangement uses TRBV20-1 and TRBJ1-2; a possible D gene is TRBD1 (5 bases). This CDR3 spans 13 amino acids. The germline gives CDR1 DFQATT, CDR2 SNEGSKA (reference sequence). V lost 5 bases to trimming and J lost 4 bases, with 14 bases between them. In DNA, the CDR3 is TGCAGTGCTTTCGACAGCGCAAGCTATGGCTACACCTAC. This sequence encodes CSAFDSASYGYTY.

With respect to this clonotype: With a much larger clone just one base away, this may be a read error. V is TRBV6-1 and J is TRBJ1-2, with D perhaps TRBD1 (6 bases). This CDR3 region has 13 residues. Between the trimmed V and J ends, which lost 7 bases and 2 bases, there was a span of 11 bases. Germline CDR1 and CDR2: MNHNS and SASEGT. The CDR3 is CASIPTGNYGYTF. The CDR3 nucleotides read TGTGCCAGCATCCCAACAGGGAACTATGGCTACACCTTC.

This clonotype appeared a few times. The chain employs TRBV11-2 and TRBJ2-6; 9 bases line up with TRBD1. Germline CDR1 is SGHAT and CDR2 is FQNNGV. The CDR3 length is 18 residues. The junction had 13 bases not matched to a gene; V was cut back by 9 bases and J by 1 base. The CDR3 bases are TGTGCCAGTAATTTACCGGGACAGGGTCTGTCTGGGGCCAACGTCCTGACTTTC. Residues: CASNLPGQGLSGANVLTF. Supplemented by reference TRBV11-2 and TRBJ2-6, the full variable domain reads EAGVAQSPRYKIIEKRQSVAFWCNPISGHATLYWYQQILGQGPKLLIQFQNNGVVDDSQLPKDRFSAERLKGVDSTLKIQPAKLEDSAVYLCASNLPGQGLSGANVLTFGAGSRLTVL.

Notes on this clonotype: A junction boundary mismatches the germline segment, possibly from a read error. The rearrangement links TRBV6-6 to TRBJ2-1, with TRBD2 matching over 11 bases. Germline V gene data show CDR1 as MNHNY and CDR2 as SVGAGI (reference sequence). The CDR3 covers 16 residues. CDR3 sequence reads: CASSYYGGLAVNERFF. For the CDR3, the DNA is TGTGCCAGCAGTTATTATGGGGGACTAGCGGTCAATGAGCGGTTCTTC.

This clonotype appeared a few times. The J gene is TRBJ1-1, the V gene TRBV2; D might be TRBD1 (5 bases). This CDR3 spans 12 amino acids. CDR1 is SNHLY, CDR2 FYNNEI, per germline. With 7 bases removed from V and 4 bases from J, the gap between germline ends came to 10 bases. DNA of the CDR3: TGTGCCAGCACTTGGGGGGGCACTGAAGCTTTCTTT. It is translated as CASTWGGTEAFF.

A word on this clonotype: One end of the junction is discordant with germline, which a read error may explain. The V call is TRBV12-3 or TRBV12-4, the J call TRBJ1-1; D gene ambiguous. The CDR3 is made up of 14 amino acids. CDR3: CASSPYFIATETFF. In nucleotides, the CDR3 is TGTGCCAGCAGTCCCTATTTCATAGCCACTGAAACTTTCTTT.

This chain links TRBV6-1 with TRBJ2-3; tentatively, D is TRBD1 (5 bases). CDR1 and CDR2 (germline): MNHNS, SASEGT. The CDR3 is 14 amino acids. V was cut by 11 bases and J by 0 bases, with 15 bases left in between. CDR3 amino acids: CACVRGFSTDTQYF. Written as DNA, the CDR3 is TGTGCCTGCGTAAGGGGTTTTAGCACAGATACGCAGTATTTT.

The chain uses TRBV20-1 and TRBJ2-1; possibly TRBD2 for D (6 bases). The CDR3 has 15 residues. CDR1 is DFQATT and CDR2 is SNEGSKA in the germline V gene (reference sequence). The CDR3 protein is CTFNGGLSRYNEQFF. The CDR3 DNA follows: TGCACCTTCAACGGGGGACTCTCACGATACAATGAGCAGTTCTTC.

In DNA form, the CDR3 reads TGTGCCAGCAGTGATCGTGGCATCCGCACAGATACGCAGTATTTT. Protein product: CASSDRGIRTDTQYF. V is TRBV6-1 and J is TRBJ2-3; no clear D gene. CDR1 and CDR2 from the germline V gene are MNHNS and SASEGT. Trimming removed 3 bases from V and 1 base from J, with 11 bases in between. This CDR3 contains 15 residues.

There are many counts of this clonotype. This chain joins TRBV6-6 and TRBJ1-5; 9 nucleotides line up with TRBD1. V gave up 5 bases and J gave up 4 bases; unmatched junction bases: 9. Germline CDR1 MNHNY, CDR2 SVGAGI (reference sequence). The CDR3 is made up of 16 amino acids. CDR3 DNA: TGTGCCAGCAGTGGACTACTTGGACAGGGGAATCAGCCCCAGCATTTT. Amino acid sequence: CASSGLLGQGNQPQHF.

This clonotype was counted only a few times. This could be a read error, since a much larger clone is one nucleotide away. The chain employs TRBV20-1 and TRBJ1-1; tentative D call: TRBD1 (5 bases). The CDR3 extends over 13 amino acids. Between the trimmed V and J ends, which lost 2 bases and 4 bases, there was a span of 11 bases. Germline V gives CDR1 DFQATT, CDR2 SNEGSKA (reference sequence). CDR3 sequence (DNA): TGCAGTGCTAGACCCCTGGGGGGCACTGAAGCTTTCTTT. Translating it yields CSARPLGGTEAFF.

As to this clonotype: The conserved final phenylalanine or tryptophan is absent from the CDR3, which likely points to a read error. CDR3 bases: TGTGCCAGCAGCCCCGGGACAGCAGCAGATACGCAGTATTCT. It encodes CASSPGTAADTQYS. The chain couples TRBV6-5 to TRBJ2-3; 7 nucleotides agree with TRBD1. Trimming cost V 6 bases and J 4 bases; bases outside gene matches: 7. CDR1 MNHEY and CDR2 SVGAGI come from the germline V gene. The CDR3 loop spans 14 amino acids.

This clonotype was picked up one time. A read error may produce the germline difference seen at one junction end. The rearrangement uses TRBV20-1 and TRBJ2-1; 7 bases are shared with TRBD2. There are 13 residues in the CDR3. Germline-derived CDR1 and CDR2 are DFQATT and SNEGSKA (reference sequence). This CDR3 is CTAPFGGYNEQFF. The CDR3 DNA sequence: TGCACTGCTCCCTTCGGGGGGTACAATGAGCAGTTCTTC.

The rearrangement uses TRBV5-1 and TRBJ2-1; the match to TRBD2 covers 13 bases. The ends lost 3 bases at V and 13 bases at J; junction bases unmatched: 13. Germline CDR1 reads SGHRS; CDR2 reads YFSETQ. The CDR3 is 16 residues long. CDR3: CASSSGTSGRAGDQFF. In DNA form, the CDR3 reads TGCGCCAGCAGCTCAGGAACTAGCGGGAGGGCCGGAGACCAGTTCTTC. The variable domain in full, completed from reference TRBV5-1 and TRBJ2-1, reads KAGVTQTPRYLIKTRGQQVTLSCSPISGHRSVSWYQQTPGQGLQFLFEYFSETQRNKGNFPGRFSGRQFSNSRSEMNVSTLELGDSALYLCASSSGTSGRAGDQFFGPGTRLTVL.

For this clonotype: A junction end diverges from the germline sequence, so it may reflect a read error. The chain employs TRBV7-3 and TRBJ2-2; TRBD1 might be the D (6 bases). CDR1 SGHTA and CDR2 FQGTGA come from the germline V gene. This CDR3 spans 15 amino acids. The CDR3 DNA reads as TGTGCCAGCAGCTTAGATCAGGGGCGGACCGGGAAGCTGTTTTTT. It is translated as CASSLDQGRTGKLFF.